A single sample is the source of the 17 T cell receptor beta chains below, sequenced in a study of T cells in Graves' hyperthyroidism and ophthalmopathy. RNA transcripts provided the source from which TCR beta CDR3 regions were amplified. TCR CDR3 regions were first amplified by RT-PCR with HTBI primers. TCRdb re-derived calls from the multiplex PCR reads in MiXCR, one entry per CDR3 protein. The sample shows around 420,000 distinct CDR3 sequences, more than 15% of them seen only once. Sequences were obtained from blood. The source of these receptors is a woman aged 18-29 years with Graves' hyperthyroidism.

A few counts support this clonotype. A junction boundary mismatches the germline segment, possibly from a read error. The J gene is TRBJ2-7, the V gene TRBV12-3 or TRBV12-4; TRBD2 might be the D (5 bases). The CDR3 sequence is 16 residues long. In nucleotides, the CDR3 is TGTGCCATCAGTGAACCCATACTAGGTTCCTCCTACGAGCAGTACTTC. Its translation: CAISEPILGSSYEQYF.

This clonotype occurred a few times. V usage is TRBV7-8 and J usage is TRBJ2-5; unclear D gene. This CDR3 is built from 14 residues. Looked up from germline, CDR1 is SGHVS and CDR2 is FQNEAQ. Trimming cost V 2 bases and J 5 bases, with 12 bases left between them. This CDR3 reads CASSLREWSETQYF. The CDR3 region has the DNA TGTGCCAGCAGCTTAAGGGAATGGTCGGAGACCCAGTACTTC.

This clonotype appeared many times. This rearrangement joins TRBV24-1 to TRBJ1-2; tentatively, D is TRBD1 (6 bases). Germline V lookup: CDR1 KGHDR, CDR2 SFDVKD. The CDR3 contains 15 residues. V gave up 7 bases and J gave up 4 bases, with 18 bases separating them. The CDR3 spells CATSADGQGTYGYTF. The CDR3 DNA follows: TGTGCCACCAGCGCGGACGGTCAGGGGACCTATGGCTACACCTTC.

This clonotype has at least ten counts. The chain carries TRBV6-5 and TRBJ2-3; TRBD2 might be the D (6 bases). With 2 bases removed from V and 2 bases from J, the gap between germline ends came to 14 bases. Germline V CDR1 and CDR2: MNHEY, SVGAGI. This CDR3 spans 16 amino acids. CDR3 sequence: CASSYGGSGYTDTQYF. CDR3 DNA: TGTGCCAGCAGTTACGGAGGGTCGGGGTACACAGATACGCAGTATTTT.

Many counts were recorded for this clonotype. The chain carries TRBV2 and TRBJ1-2, with 10 bases lining up with TRBD1. V was pared by 2 bases and J by 6 bases, with 6 bases of the junction left unmatched. This CDR3 region has 15 residues. Germline V lookup: CDR1 SNHLY, CDR2 FYNNEI. The CDR3 reads CASSERDRGDHGYTF. In nucleotides, the CDR3 is TGTGCCAGCAGTGAACGGGACAGGGGAGACCATGGCTACACCTTC.

The chain carries TRBV12-3 or TRBV12-4 and TRBJ1-2, with 7 bases fitting TRBD1. The CDR3 is made up of 13 amino acids. J lost 2 bases, V lost 6 bases, and 3 bases had no gene match. The CDR3 DNA is TGTGCCAGCAGCTGGGGACAGAACTATGGCTACACCTTC. Protein product: CASSWGQNYGYTF.

Note on this clonotype: Since the CDR3 does not end with the conserved phenylalanine or tryptophan, this likely comes from a read error. The chain links TRBV28 to TRBJ2-7; 8 nucleotides match TRBD2. The germline gives CDR1 MDHEN, CDR2 SYDVKM. This CDR3 contains 14 residues. Trimming took 5 bases from V and 2 from J; bases not matched to a gene: 5. The CDR3 sequence: CASSPGGGPYEQYL. In DNA form, the CDR3 reads TGTGCCAGCAGTCCCGGGGGGGGCCCCTACGAGCAGTACCTC.

This clonotype was observed at least ten times. The gene calls are TRBV29-1 and TRBJ2-7, with 7 bases lining up with TRBD2. The CDR3 loop spans 16 amino acids. V was pared by 5 bases and J by 5 bases, with 18 bases of the junction left unmatched. Germline loops: CDR1 SQVTM, CDR2 ANQGSEA. DNA of the CDR3: TGCAGCGTTAGGGAGGGTCCCAATTTACCGGTCCACGAGCAGTACTTC. As protein: CSVREGPNLPVHEQYF.

This clonotype has at least ten counts. One junction end disagrees with the germline gene, perhaps due to a read error. This rearrangement joins TRBV27 to TRBJ2-3; TRBD2 agrees at 9 bases. From germline, CDR1 is MNHEY and CDR2 SMNVEV (reference sequence). The CDR3 loop spans 14 amino acids. In DNA form, the CDR3 reads TGCGCCAGCAGCCTAAGCGGGGGGACAGATACGCAGTATTTT. It yields the protein CASSLSGGTDTQYF.

In this sample, this clonotype turned up many times. The rearrangement uses TRBV5-1 and TRBJ1-1, with D unclear. Trimming pared 2 bases from V and 7 bases from J, leaving 9 bases between. Germline CDR1 SGHRS, CDR2 YFSETQ. This CDR3 is built from 12 residues. The CDR3 loop is CASSLVGGEAFF. CDR3 DNA: TGCGCCAGCAGCTTAGTCGGAGGTGAAGCTTTCTTT.

This chain joins TRBV4-2 and TRBJ2-5, with 7 bases aligning to TRBD2. Per germline, CDR1 LGHNA and CDR2 YNFKEQ. CDR3 length: 15 amino acids. V gave up 5 bases and J gave up 2 bases; unmatched junction bases: 8. Here the CDR3 DNA reads TGTGCCAGCAGCGGTGGGGGGGGGAAGCAAGAGACCCAGTACTTC. Its translation is CASSGGGGKQETQYF.

The chain has TRBV5-5 and TRBJ2-5, with D possibly matching TRBD1 (6 bases). V lost 2 bases to trimming and J lost 2 bases, with 16 bases between them. In germline, CDR1 is SGHKS, CDR2 YYEKEE (reference sequence). CDR3 length: 16 residues. This CDR3 is CASSLRRQGQQETQYF. CDR3 nucleotide sequence: TGTGCCAGCAGCTTAAGGAGGCAGGGACAACAAGAGACCCAGTACTTC.

This clonotype was detected ten times or more. The chain has TRBV29-1 and TRBJ1-6; D not resolved. The CDR3 contains 13 residues. V was shortened by 2 bases and J by 9 bases, with 11 bases between the two germline ends. Germline V gene lookup returns CDR1 SQVTM and CDR2 ANQGSEA. CDR3 sequence (DNA): TGCAGCGTTGAACTAGTCGAAGGTTCACCCCTCCACTTT. Its translation is CSVELVEGSPLHF.

This chain connects TRBV30 to TRBJ2-5; 9 bases are shared with TRBD2. The length of the CDR3 is 17 residues. The germline V gene encodes CDR1 GTSNPN and CDR2 SVGIG (reference sequence). J was trimmed by 4 bases and V by 3 bases; bases with no gene match: 15. Here the CDR3 reads CAWRDLSGGRAGETQYF. The CDR3 nucleotides read TGTGCCTGGAGGGACCTGTCGGGCGGGAGGGCCGGAGAGACCCAGTACTTC.

This clonotype has just a few counts. The chain combines TRBV7-8 with TRBJ2-1; D is possibly TRBD1 or TRBD2 (5 bases each). V dropped 5 bases and J dropped 9 bases, with 20 bases sitting between them. This CDR3 has 15 residues. Germline CDR1 reads SGHVS; CDR2 reads FQNEAQ. The CDR3 loop is CASSPGTPGRGEQFF. CDR3 sequence (DNA): TGTGCCAGCAGCCCCGGGACGCCGGGACGCGGTGAGCAGTTCTTC.

This clonotype appeared many times. The chain uses TRBV28 and TRBJ1-2, with D tentatively TRBD1 (6 bases). The germline V gene encodes CDR1 MDHEN and CDR2 SYDVKM. CDR3 length: 13 amino acids. Trimming took 6 bases from V and 7 from J, leaving 15 bases between them. The CDR3 is CASREYPGAGYTF. CDR3 DNA sequence: TGTGCCAGCAGGGAGTACCCAGGGGCTGGCTACACCTTC.

This clonotype has at least ten counts. The genes are TRBV29-1 and TRBJ2-2; D possibly uses TRBD1 or TRBD2 (6 bases each). Germline values: CDR1 SQVTM, CDR2 ANQGSEA. The CDR3 is 14 residues long. Trimming removed 3 bases from V and 7 bases from J, with 15 bases in between. CDR3 bases: TGCAGCGTTGACGGGAGAAGGGGGAGCGGGGAGCTGTTTTTT. This encodes CSVDGRRGSGELFF.